This T cell receptor (beta chain) derives from a study of a mutant IDH1 vaccine in newly diagnosed glioma. Background on the study: Earlier therapy was either radiotherapy, temozolomide, or both, and most got both.

Method: immunoSEQ multiplex PCR; TCRdb's copy keeps in-frame clones and lacks some. The sample lists about 130,000 clones, roughly 78% seen once, with 5.5% in the top ten. Time point reported: week 11, during vaccination. Alongside topical imiquimod, each dose of vaccine comprised 300 ug of mutant IDH1 20-mer peptide. A remark on this clone: Its specificity is not known.

The TCR comes from a man aged 35 to 55 with glioma. Sequences were derived from PBMCs, sampled from a glioma patient whose treatment included an IDH1 peptide vaccine.

The CDR3: CASSPAPQGTITDTQYF. In DNA form, the CDR3 reads TGTGCCAGCTCTCCGGCCCCACAGGGAACAATCACAGATACGCAGTATTTT. The chain has TRBV18 and TRBJ2-3; D possibly corresponds to TRBD1 (6 bases). V was trimmed by 6 bases and J by 2 bases, leaving 21 bases between them. Looked up from germline, CDR1 is KGHSH and CDR2 is LQKENI. The CDR3 consists of 17 residues.